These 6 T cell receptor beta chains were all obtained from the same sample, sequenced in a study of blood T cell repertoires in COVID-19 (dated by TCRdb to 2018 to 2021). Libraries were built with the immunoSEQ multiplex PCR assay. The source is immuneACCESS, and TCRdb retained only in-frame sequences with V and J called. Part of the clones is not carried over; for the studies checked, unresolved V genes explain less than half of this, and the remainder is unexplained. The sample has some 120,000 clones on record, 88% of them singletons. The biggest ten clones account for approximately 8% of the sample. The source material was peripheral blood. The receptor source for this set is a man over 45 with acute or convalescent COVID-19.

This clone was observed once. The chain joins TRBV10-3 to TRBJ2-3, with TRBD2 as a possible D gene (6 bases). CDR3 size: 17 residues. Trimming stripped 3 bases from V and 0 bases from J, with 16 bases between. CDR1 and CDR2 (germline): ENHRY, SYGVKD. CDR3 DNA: TGTGCCATCAGTGAAACGTGGGGGGATACTAGCACAGATACGCAGTATTTT. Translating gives CAISETWGDTSTDTQYF.

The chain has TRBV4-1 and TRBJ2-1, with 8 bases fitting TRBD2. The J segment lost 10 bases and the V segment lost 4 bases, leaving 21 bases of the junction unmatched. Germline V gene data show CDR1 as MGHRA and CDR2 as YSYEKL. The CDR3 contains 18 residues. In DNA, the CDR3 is TGCGCCAGCAGCCCGGGGTTATTGGTACGAGCGGGAGATGGAGAGCAGTTCTTC. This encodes CASSPGLLVRAGDGEQFF.

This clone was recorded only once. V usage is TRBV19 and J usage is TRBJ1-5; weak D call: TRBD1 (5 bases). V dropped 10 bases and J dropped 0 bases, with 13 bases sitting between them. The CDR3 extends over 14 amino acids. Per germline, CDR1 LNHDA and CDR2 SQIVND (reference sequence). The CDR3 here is CATAEGHSNQPQHF. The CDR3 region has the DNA TGTGCCACCGCCGAAGGACATAGCAATCAGCCCCAGCATTTT.

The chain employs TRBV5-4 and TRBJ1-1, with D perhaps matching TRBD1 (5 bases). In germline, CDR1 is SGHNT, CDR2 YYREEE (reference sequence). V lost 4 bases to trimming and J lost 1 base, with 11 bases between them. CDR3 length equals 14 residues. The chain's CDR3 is CASSLQTANTEAFF. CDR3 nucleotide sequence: TGTGCCAGCAGCCTACAGACAGCGAACACTGAAGCTTTCTTT.

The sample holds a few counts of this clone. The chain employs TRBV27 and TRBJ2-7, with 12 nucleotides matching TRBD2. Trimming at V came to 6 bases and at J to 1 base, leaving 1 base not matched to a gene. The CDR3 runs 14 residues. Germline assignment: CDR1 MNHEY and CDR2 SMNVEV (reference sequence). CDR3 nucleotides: TGTGCCAGCAGGGGACTAGCGGGTTCCTACGAGCAGTACTTC. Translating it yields CASRGLAGSYEQYF.

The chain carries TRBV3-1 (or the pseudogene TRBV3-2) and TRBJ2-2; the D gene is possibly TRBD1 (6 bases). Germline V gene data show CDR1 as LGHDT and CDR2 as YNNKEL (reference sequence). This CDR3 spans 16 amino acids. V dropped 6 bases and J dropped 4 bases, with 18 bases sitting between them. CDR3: CASRPARGFGTGELFF. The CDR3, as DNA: TGTGCCAGCAGACCCGCCAGGGGTTTTGGCACCGGGGAGCTGTTTTTT.